A single sample is the source of the 20 T cell receptor beta chains below, sequenced in a study of blood T cell repertoires in COVID-19. Data came from immunoSEQ multiplex PCR; TCRdb stores just in-frame clones and leaves some out. The sample shows 150,000 to 200,000 clones, around 80% of them seen only once. The sequencing input was PBMCs or T cells enriched from blood (not recorded which). The receptors derive from a man in his forties or fifties who had recovered from COVID-19.

The genes are TRBV5-1 and TRBJ2-7; possibly TRBD2 for D (5 bases). The V gene's germline CDR1 is SGHRS and CDR2 YFSETQ. V lost 4 bases and J lost 2, with 7 bases in between. The CDR3 spans 12 residues. Here the CDR3 reads CASSEGTYEQYF. CDR3 in DNA: TGCGCCAGCAGCGAGGGCACCTACGAGCAGTACTTC. Filled out from reference TRBV5-1 and TRBJ2-7, the complete variable domain reads KAGVTQTPRYLIKTRGQQVTLSCSPISGHRSVSWYQQTPGQGLQFLFEYFSETQRNKGNFPGRFSGRQFSNSRSEMNVSTLELGDSALYLCASSEGTYEQYFGPGTRLTVT.

The genes are TRBV7-9 and TRBJ1-4, with a possible D match to TRBD1 (5 bases). CDR1 is SEHNR and CDR2 is FQNEAQ in the germline V gene (reference sequence). There are 14 residues in the CDR3. V was cut by 5 bases and J by 6 bases, with 13 bases left in between. CDR3 region: CASSPGNWDEKLFF. CDR3 bases: TGTGCCAGCAGCCCAGGGAACTGGGATGAAAAACTGTTTTTT.

The V call is TRBV3-1 (or the pseudogene TRBV3-2), the J call TRBJ2-1; 9 bases align to TRBD2. Germline trimming cut 5 bases from V and 5 bases from J; bases unmatched to any gene: 13. Per germline, CDR1 LGHDT and CDR2 YNNKEL (reference sequence). There are 17 residues in the CDR3. The CDR3 DNA follows: TGTGCCAGCAGCTACCTAGTGGGCGGGGGGGCCCACAATGAGCAGTTCTTC. It is translated as CASSYLVGGGAHNEQFF.

The V gene is TRBV5-1, the J gene TRBJ2-5, with D perhaps matching TRBD1 (5 bases). Trimming took off 0 bases at V and 5 bases at J, with 8 bases between the two ends. The CDR3 covers 13 residues. Germline lookup yields CDR1 SGHRS and CDR2 YFSETQ. Written as DNA, the CDR3 is TGCGCCAGCAGCTTGGGGGGCCGTGAGACCCAGTACTTC. Its translation is CASSLGGRETQYF.

This clone was seen a handful of times. This chain joins TRBV15 and TRBJ1-2; a possible D gene is TRBD1 (5 bases). Germline-derived CDR1 and CDR2 are LNHNV and YYDKDF (reference sequence). Deletions cut 0 bases from V and 8 bases from J, with 13 bases between. This CDR3 region has 14 residues. DNA for the CDR3: TGTGCCACCAGCAGAGATCGGAAAGGGGCCGGCTACACCTTC. Its protein is CATSRDRKGAGYTF. Full variable domain (outside the CDR3, taken from reference TRBV15 and TRBJ1-2): DAMVIQNPRYQVTQFGKPVTLSCSQTLNHNVMYWYQQKSSQAPKLLFHYYDKDFNNEADTPDNFQSRRPNTSFCFLDIRSPGLGDTAMYLCATSRDRKGAGYTFGSGTRLTVV.

The table lists this clone with a count of one. V usage is TRBV6-5 and J usage is TRBJ2-7, with TRBD1 matching over 9 bases. Germline values: CDR1 MNHEY, CDR2 SVGAGI. The CDR3 is 13 amino acids. V dropped 6 bases and J dropped 3; count of bases not matched to a gene: 3. In DNA form, the CDR3 reads TGTGCCAGCAGACGGACAGGGGACTACGAGCAGTACTTC. Translated: CASRRTGDYEQYF.

V and J are TRBV6-1 and TRBJ2-7, with TRBD1 as a possible D gene (5 bases). With 2 bases removed from V and 4 bases from J, the gap between germline ends came to 9 bases. Germline CDR1 and CDR2: MNHNS and SASEGT. This CDR3 spans 13 amino acids. CDR3 residues: CASSEYGAYEQYF. The CDR3 DNA sequence: TGTGCCAGCAGTGAATATGGGGCTTACGAGCAGTACTTC.

A few counts support this clone. The V and J genes are TRBV3-1 (or the pseudogene TRBV3-2) and TRBJ1-1, with TRBD1 matching over 7 bases. Trimming took 4 bases from V and 0 from J; bases not matched to a gene: 8. CDR1 is LGHDT and CDR2 is YNNKEL in the germline V gene (reference sequence). There are 16 residues in the CDR3. Written as DNA, the CDR3 is TGTGCCAGCAGCCGCCGACAGGGCGGGTTGAACACTGAAGCTTTCTTT. Translated: CASSRRQGGLNTEAFF.

V is TRBV30 and J is TRBJ2-5, with 15 bases aligning to TRBD2. With V trimmed by 1 base and J by 5 bases, 8 bases remained unmatched. Germline lookup yields CDR1 GTSNPN and CDR2 SVGIG (reference sequence). CDR3 length: 17 residues. The CDR3 DNA is TGTGCCTGGAGTGCCGGGACTAGCGGGGGGCCGGGGGAGACCCAGTACTTC. This encodes CAWSAGTSGGPGETQYF.

The chain is built from TRBV5-4 and TRBJ1-1; D is uncertain. This CDR3 is 13 amino acids long. CDR1 and CDR2 from the germline V gene are SGHNT and YYREEE (reference sequence). V was cut by 0 bases and J by 2 bases, with 5 bases left in between. The CDR3 loop reads CASSLEPNTEAFF. CDR3 sequence (DNA): TGTGCCAGCAGCTTGGAGCCTAACACTGAAGCTTTCTTT.

This clone was found once. The chain has TRBV6-2 or TRBV6-3 and TRBJ2-1, with D perhaps TRBD2 (6 bases). V was pared by 2 bases and J by 9 bases, with 14 bases between. This CDR3 is built from 14 residues. Germline V gives CDR1 MNHEY, CDR2 SVGEGT. CDR3 DNA sequence: TGTGCCAGCAGTTACGGAGGGGATCATAGTGAGCAGTTCTTC. Its protein product is CASSYGGDHSEQFF.

The CDR3 loop reads CASSESGGAPYEQYF. CDR3 DNA: TGTGCCAGCAGCGAGAGCGGGGGGGCCCCCTACGAGCAGTACTTC. J is TRBJ2-7 and V is TRBV7-8; 10 positions match TRBD2. Germline trimming cut 5 bases from V and 2 bases from J; bases unmatched to any gene: 6. This CDR3 is built from 15 residues. Germline CDR1 is SGHVS and CDR2 is FQNEAQ.

This clone was found once. The genes are TRBV7-9 and TRBJ2-5; possibly TRBD1 for D (5 bases). Germline V CDR1 and CDR2: SEHNR, FQNEAQ (reference sequence). The V end was cut by 6 bases, the J end by 3 bases, with 20 bases between. The length of the CDR3 is 16 residues. The CDR3, as DNA: TGTGCCAGCAGGGAAGAAACTCCCAGGGTGAAAGAGACCCAGTACTTC. It encodes CASREETPRVKETQYF.

This clone has just one count. This rearrangement joins TRBV9 to TRBJ2-5; 8 bases line up with TRBD2. CDR1 is SGDLS, CDR2 YYNGEE, per germline. After removal of 0 bases from V and 5 bases from J, the junction contained 15 bases not matched to a gene. The CDR3 contains 18 residues. The CDR3 DNA reads as TGTGCCAGCAGCGTAGTCCCAAGCGGGGGAATAAAGTCGGAGACCCAGTACTTC. Translated, it gives CASSVVPSGGIKSETQYF. Full variable domain (remainder filled in from reference TRBV9 and TRBJ2-5): DSGVTQTPKHLITATGQRVTLRCSPRSGDLSVYWYQQSLDQGLQFLIQYYNGEERAKGNILERFSAQQFPDLHSELNLSSLELGDSALYFCASSVVPSGGIKSETQYFGPGTRLLVL.

This chain connects TRBV28 to TRBJ1-5; D unresolved. This CDR3 has 14 amino acids. The V and J ends lost 4 bases and 4 bases respectively, with 11 bases between them. CDR1 is MDHEN, CDR2 SYDVKM, per germline. The CDR3 coding sequence is TGTGCCAGCAGTTGGAGGACCGAGAATCAGCCCCAGCATTTT. Residues: CASSWRTENQPQHF.

The chain carries TRBV5-1 and TRBJ2-3, with D unresolved. Germline CDR1 and CDR2: SGHRS and YFSETQ. The V and J ends lost 4 bases and 4 bases respectively, with 13 bases between them. The CDR3 is 14 residues long. The CDR3 DNA sequence: TGCGCCAGCAGCCTAGTGACGGAAGCAGATACGCAGTATTTT. Its protein is CASSLVTEADTQYF.

The chain links TRBV30 to TRBJ1-2; 10 bases line up with TRBD1. Looked up from germline, CDR1 is GTSNPN and CDR2 is SVGIG (reference sequence). The CDR3 consists of 13 residues. V lost 0 bases and J lost 8; bases outside the gene matches: 3. Here the CDR3 DNA reads TGTGCCTGGAGTGTACGGACAGGGGGAGGCTACACCTTC. This sequence encodes CAWSVRTGGGYTF.

The chain employs TRBV9 and TRBJ2-3; 12 nucleotides agree with TRBD2. With 2 bases clipped from V and 3 bases from J, the junction kept 1 base outside the gene matches. Germline V gives CDR1 SGDLS, CDR2 YYNGEE. The CDR3 runs to 15 residues. CDR3 residues: CASSVGTSGTDTQYF. The CDR3 DNA reads as TGTGCCAGCAGCGTCGGGACTAGCGGGACAGATACGCAGTATTTT.

Here the CDR3 DNA reads TGCGCCAGCAGTGACCTAGCGGGGGGGCTTAAAAATGAGCAGTTCTTC. Its translation: CASSDLAGGLKNEQFF. The rearrangement joins TRBV10-1 to TRBJ2-1, with 12 bases aligning to TRBD2. Germline V gene sequence: CDR1 WNHNN, CDR2 SYGVQD (reference sequence). The CDR3 spans 16 residues. Trimming removed 3 bases from V and 7 bases from J; junction bases left unmatched: 7.

The J gene is TRBJ2-3, the V gene TRBV10-3; TRBD1 matches at 7 bases. The germline CDR1 and CDR2 sequences are ENHRY and SYGVKD. The CDR3 spans 14 residues. V trimming: 6 bases; J trimming: 2 bases; junction bases outside the gene matches: 5. For the CDR3, the DNA is TGTGCCATCAGATCGGGACAGAACACAGATACGCAGTATTTT. Its protein is CAIRSGQNTDTQYF.